Listed here are 21 T cell receptor beta chains from one sample, sequenced in a study of Ad26.COV2.S vaccination and SARS-CoV-2 variants. Produced via immunoSEQ multiplex PCR; TCRdb's table is partial and in-frame only. In the table there are around 450,000 clones, roughly 89% of which are singletons. Documented treatment: 15 to 20 received Ad26.COV2.S at low or high dose, single or two shots; five or six received placebo; per-sample allocation not given. Specimens were obtained on day 63 following the first vaccine or placebo injection. The starting material was peripheral blood, obtained in a trial of Ad26.COV2.S vaccine versus placebo. These receptors were obtained from a person aged 18 to 59 who received the Ad26.COV2.S COVID-19 vaccine or a placebo.

V gene TRBV19 combines with J gene TRBJ1-2; D remains unclear. V lost 4 bases, J lost 3 bases, and 9 bases lay in between. The germline V gene encodes CDR1 LNHDA and CDR2 SQIVND (reference sequence). The CDR3 totals 13 residues. The CDR3 region has the DNA TGTGCCAGTAGTACCGGGGTCGACTATGGCTACACCTTC. This codes for CASSTGVDYGYTF.

The chain employs TRBV12-3 or TRBV12-4 and TRBJ2-3; 10 bases fit TRBD2. The ends lost 10 bases at V and 2 bases at J; junction bases unmatched: 3. This CDR3 is built from 13 residues. CDR3 coding DNA: TGTGCCACAGGACTAGCGGCCACAGATACGCAGTATTTT. The encoded protein is CATGLAATDTQYF.

This chain joins TRBV24-1 and TRBJ2-5, with D possibly TRBD2 on 5 matching bases. Germline CDR1 reads KGHDR; CDR2 reads SFDVKD. V was clipped by 5 bases and J by 2 bases, with 5 bases between them. This CDR3 has 12 residues. CDR3 nucleotide sequence: TGTGCCACCAGTGGCGGGCAAGAGACCCAGTACTTC. As protein: CATSGGQETQYF.

The rearrangement joins TRBV18 to TRBJ1-1; D remains ambiguous. The germline V and J ends were trimmed by 5 bases and 5 bases, with 6 bases remaining between them. The CDR3 loop spans 11 amino acids. The germline V gene encodes CDR1 KGHSH and CDR2 LQKENI. CDR3 DNA sequence: TGTGCCAGCTCAGGGTATACTGAAGCTTTCTTT. This gives the protein CASSGYTEAFF.

This rearrangement joins TRBV10-3 to TRBJ2-1; D is perhaps TRBD2 (6 bases). This CDR3 has 15 amino acids. V was clipped by 10 bases and J by 6 bases, with 22 bases between them. CDR1 and CDR2 (germline): ENHRY, SYGVKD. The CDR3 reads CATPRLEFNANEQFF. The CDR3 DNA reads as TGTGCCACCCCTCGACTAGAATTTAATGCCAATGAGCAGTTCTTC.

In its sample, this clone was seen once. The J gene is TRBJ2-5, the V gene TRBV7-2, with D tentatively TRBD2 (5 bases). This CDR3 comprises 15 residues. Deletions cut 5 bases from V and 5 bases from J, with 18 bases between. CDR1 and CDR2 from the germline V gene are SGHTA and FQGNSA. CDR3 nucleotide sequence: TGTGCCAGCAGCCCCCCGGCCCTACGGAGGGAGACCCAGTACTTC. As protein: CASSPPALRRETQYF.

The table lists this clone with a few counts. The genes are TRBV6-2 or TRBV6-3 and TRBJ1-5; 7 bases align to TRBD1. Germline loops: CDR1 MNHEY, CDR2 SVGEGT. This CDR3 comprises 19 residues. Losses at the gene ends were 2 bases for V and 0 bases for J; bases not matched to a gene: 13. DNA for the CDR3: TGTGCCAGCAGTTACGAAAGGGGGCCTTATATATTTAGCAATCAGCCCCAGCATTTT. Protein: CASSYERGPYIFSNQPQHF.

The chain combines TRBV7-3 with TRBJ2-5; the match to TRBD2 covers 9 bases. Trimming at V came to 1 base and at J to 1 base, leaving 7 bases not matched to a gene. CDR3 size: 17 residues. Looked up from germline, CDR1 is SGHTA and CDR2 is FQGTGA. CDR3: CASSLKGSSGVQETQYF. CDR3 DNA: TGTGCCAGCAGCTTAAAGGGGTCTAGCGGGGTCCAAGAGACCCAGTACTTC.

The chain links TRBV12-3 or TRBV12-4 to TRBJ1-2, with D unclear. The CDR3 has 13 residues. V lost 1 base and J 6 bases, leaving 9 bases between the germline ends. The CDR3 nucleotides read TGTGCCAGCAGTTTAGGTACGGATAATGGCTACACCTTC. It codes for CASSLGTDNGYTF.

About this clone: A read error may produce the germline difference seen at one junction end. This chain connects TRBV5-1 to TRBJ2-2; either TRBD1 or TRBD2 may supply D (7 bases each). The length of the CDR3 is 15 residues. From germline, CDR1 is SGHRS and CDR2 YFSETQ. The CDR3 DNA reads TGCGCCACCAGCGACAGGGAGGGAAACCCCGGGGAGCTGTTTTTT. This gives the protein CATSDREGNPGELFF.

This rearrangement joins TRBV18 to TRBJ2-1, with TRBD2 as a possible D gene (7 bases). This CDR3 is 16 amino acids long. Germline lookup yields CDR1 KGHSH and CDR2 LQKENI. V was clipped by 6 bases and J by 10 bases, with 25 bases between them. CDR3 amino acids: CASSAGRRGGYVEQFF. The CDR3 nucleotides read TGTGCCAGCTCCGCCGGTCGAAGGGGGGGCTACGTGGAGCAGTTCTTC. The whole variable domain, remainder taken from reference TRBV18 and TRBJ2-1, is NAGVMQNPRHLVRRRGQEARLRCSPMKGHSHVYWYRQLPEEGLKFMVYLQKENIIDESGMPKERFSAEFPKEGPSILRIQQVVRGDSAAYFCASSAGRRGGYVEQFFGPGTRLTVL.

The rearrangement uses TRBV29-1 and TRBJ2-1; unclear D gene. The CDR3 spans 11 residues. Germline assignment: CDR1 SQVTM and CDR2 ANQGSEA. V dropped 4 bases and J dropped 12 bases, with 13 bases sitting between them. This chain's CDR3 is CSVGNGPGQFF. CDR3 in DNA: TGCAGCGTTGGCAATGGACCGGGGCAGTTCTTC.

This clone was seen just once. V and J are TRBV6-2 or TRBV6-3 and TRBJ2-4; maybe TRBD1 (6 bases). The CDR3 has 14 residues. V shed 5 bases and J shed 7 bases, with 15 bases lying between them. Germline CDR1 and CDR2: MNHEY and SVGEGT. CDR3 in DNA: TGTGCCAGCAGTGCGACACTAAGGGGGAACATTCAGTACTTC. Protein: CASSATLRGNIQYF.

This clone was observed once. The V gene is TRBV28, the J gene TRBJ1-5; D is possibly TRBD1 (6 bases). In germline, CDR1 is MDHEN, CDR2 SYDVKM. Trimming took off 4 bases at V and 4 bases at J, with 14 bases between the two ends. The CDR3 has 15 residues. The CDR3 bases are TGTGCCAGCAGTTCGTGGGACACGGAGAATCAGCCCCAGCATTTT. Translated: CASSSWDTENQPQHF.

The V and J genes are TRBV7-2 and TRBJ2-1; the D gene is possibly TRBD2 (5 bases). In germline, CDR1 is SGHTA, CDR2 FQGNSA. The CDR3 is made up of 14 amino acids. Trimming took off 5 bases at V and 7 bases at J, with 15 bases between the two ends. The CDR3 DNA follows: TGTGCCAGCAGCAACGGACTTCTATGGAATGAGCAGTTCTTC. Its translation is CASSNGLLWNEQFF.

This chain connects TRBV29-1 to TRBJ1-1; D uncertain. Trimming pared 5 bases from V and 6 bases from J, leaving 13 bases between. CDR1 and CDR2 (germline): SQVTM, ANQGSEA. This CDR3 region has 12 residues. In DNA form, the CDR3 reads TGCAGCGTTCAGCCAGTCAATTCTGAAGCTTTCTTT. Protein sequence: CSVQPVNSEAFF. The full variable domain, its missing parts supplied by reference TRBV29-1 and TRBJ1-1, is SAVISQKPSRDICQRGTSLTIQCQVDSQVTMMFWYRQQPGQSLTLIATANQGSEATYESGFVIDKFPISRPNLTFSTLTVSNMSPEDSSIYLCSVQPVNSEAFFGQGTRLTVV.

V is TRBV7-6 and J is TRBJ1-4; D gene unclear. The V end lost 4 bases, the J end lost 0 bases, and 18 bases lay between the germline ends. Looked up from germline, CDR1 is SGHVS and CDR2 is FNYEAQ. There are 18 residues in the CDR3. The CDR3 spells CASSSSVLGSSTNEKLFF. In DNA, the CDR3 is TGTGCCAGCAGCTCCTCTGTGTTAGGGAGCTCAACTAATGAAAAACTGTTTTTT.

V and J are TRBV7-8 and TRBJ2-3; 7 positions match TRBD2. Germline CDR1 is SGHVS and CDR2 is FQNEAQ. J gave up 2 bases and V 5 bases, and 7 bases lay outside the gene matches. This CDR3 comprises 15 residues. CDR3 DNA: TGTGCCAGCAGCCCTCGGACTAGTCCCACAGATACGCAGTATTTT. Residues: CASSPRTSPTDTQYF.

The chain is built from TRBV11-3 and TRBJ2-2; D unresolved. The CDR3 spans 14 residues. Germline-derived CDR1 and CDR2 are SGHNT and YENEEA. V shed 5 bases and J shed 6 bases, with 13 bases lying between them. CDR3 residues: CASSLRRLAGELFF. The CDR3 nucleotides read TGTGCCAGCAGCCTTCGAAGGTTGGCCGGGGAGCTGTTTTTT.

The genes are TRBV9 and TRBJ2-2; tentatively, D is TRBD1 or TRBD2 (5 bases each). V was clipped by 7 bases and J by 2 bases, with 12 bases between them. CDR3 length: 14 residues. The germline V gene has CDR1 SGDLS and CDR2 YYNGEE. CDR3 amino acids: CASRVGVNTGELFF. CDR3 DNA: TGTGCCAGCCGTGTGGGGGTCAACACCGGGGAGCTGTTTTTT. The variable domain in full, completed from reference TRBV9 and TRBJ2-2, reads DSGVTQTPKHLITATGQRVTLRCSPRSGDLSVYWYQQSLDQGLQFLIQYYNGEERAKGNILERFSAQQFPDLHSELNLSSLELGDSALYFCASRVGVNTGELFFGEGSRLTVL.

This clone was counted a single time. This chain connects TRBV6-2 or TRBV6-3 to TRBJ1-5; D gene uncertain. Per the germline V gene, CDR1 is MNHEY and CDR2 is SVGEGT. The CDR3 length is 14 residues. Deletions cut 5 bases from V and 3 bases from J, with 11 bases between. The CDR3 DNA follows: TGTGCCAGCAGTCATCGGGGTCCCAATCAGCCCCAGCATTTT. Its translation is CASSHRGPNQPQHF.